The present T cell receptor beta chain was sequenced within a study of T-cell reconstitution after alpha-beta-depleted transplantation in children. Study conclusions and caveats: Alpha-beta T cells present about two months after transplant were reported to originate from several hundred expanded graft clones. The origin of high day-60 TCRbeta diversity in some patients lay in surviving recipient T cells and thymic progenitors. One year after transplant, T-cell counts and diversity came mostly from newly produced T cells.

With regard to this clonotype: The antigen is undetermined.

CDR3 size: 11 residues. V lost 0 bases and J 8 bases, leaving 1 base between the germline ends. Germline CDR1 and CDR2: KGHDR and SFDVKD. Molecular barcoding with unique molecular identifiers was used for the TCRbeta library. A single record per CDR3 protein comes from TCRdb applying MiXCR to the PCR reads. The repertoire has hundreds of thousands of distinct CDR3 sequences, approximately 10% of them found once; the top ten carry 2%. The source was PBMCs, collected before TCRalphabeta/CD19-depleted stem cell transplant. The sequence was obtained from a child between 2 and 9 years old with inherited bone marrow failure, due to receive a stem cell transplant. The chain couples TRBV24-1 to TRBJ2-1, with D hard to call. The chain's CDR3 is CATSDLDEQFF. The CDR3 coding sequence is TGTGCCACCAGTGATTTGGATGAGCAGTTCTTC.